These T cell receptor beta chains were read from a single sample in a study of shared clonotypes between healthy human individuals. Clones were read by immunoSEQ multiplex PCR, and TCRdb kept only the in-frame ones, dropping some. In the table there are 2 million to 2.5 million clones, 90% to 96% of which are singletons. The sequenced sample consisted of naive CD4+ T cells sorted from blood. These receptors were taken from a man aged 18 to 35 in good health. CDR3s include the opening cysteine and the closing phenylalanine or tryptophan. A D gene is named only where the DNA matches it firmly. Part of the rows lack a size; the others show once, few, many or a class for expanded clones.

d_call	v_call	clone_size	j_call	cdr3_length	cdr3_nt	cdr3_aa
.	TRBV28	once	TRBJ1-4	11	TGTGCCAGCAGTTTGGGCTATAAAATGTTTTTT	CASSLGYKMFF
.	TRBV5-1	.	TRBJ2-5	15	TGCGCCAGCAAGGCATCATCACAGACACAAGAGACCCAGTACTTC	CASKASSQTQETQYF
.	TRBV7-9	.	TRBJ2-5	14	TGTGCCAGCAGCCCCAAACAGGGAGGGGAGACCCAGTACTTC	CASSPKQGGETQYF
.	TRBV7-8	.	TRBJ2-5	12	TGTGCCAGCAGCTTTGGGGTAGAGACCCAGTACTTC	CASSFGVETQYF
.	TRBV2	.	TRBJ1-5	14	TGTGCCAGCAGTGAAGGCCACTCGGGGCAGCCCCAGCATTTT	CASSEGHSGQPQHF
.	TRBV18	.	TRBJ2-7	16	TGTGCCAGCTCACCAAGGCGCGGGGGCCAATCCTACGAGCAGTACTTC	CASSPRRGGQSYEQYF
TRBD2	TRBV7-9	.	TRBJ2-7	15	TGTGCCAGCAGCTATCGGACTAGCGGGAGTTACGAGCAGTACTTC	CASSYRTSGSYEQYF
TRBD1	TRBV5-1	.	TRBJ1-1	13	TGCGCCAGCAGCTTACGGGACAGGGCTGAAGCTTTCTTT	CASSLRDRAEAFF
TRBD2	TRBV10-3	.	TRBJ2-2	14	TGTGCCATCGGCGGGGGGGCTGACACCGGGGAGCTGTTTTTT	CAIGGGADTGELFF
.	TRBV27	.	TRBJ1-5	14	TGTGCCAGCAGTTTAGGTGGGGGTGGCCAGCCCCAGCATTTT	CASSLGGGGQPQHF
TRBD1	TRBV6-6	.	TRBJ1-1	14	TGTGCCAGCACCCACCGACAGGGCTGGACTGAAGCTTTCTTT	CASTHRQGWTEAFF
.	TRBV5-6	.	TRBJ2-1	15	TGTGCCAGCAGCTTGGATGGCAGGGGACCCAATGAGCAGTTCTTC	CASSLDGRGPNEQFF
TRBD1	TRBV4-2	.	TRBJ1-4	14	TGTGCCAGCAGCCAAGAGAGCGGACAGGGCTCTTTGTTTTTT	CASSQESGQGSLFF
.	TRBV14	.	TRBJ2-7	16	TGTGCCAGCAGCCAAGGCGTCGGGACATACTCCTACGAGCAGTACTTC	CASSQGVGTYSYEQYF
.	TRBV14	once	TRBJ2-3	12	TGTGCCAGCAGCCAAGTGGCGGATACGCAGTATTTT	CASSQVADTQYF
.	TRBV6-1	.	TRBJ2-5	13	TGTGCCAGCCTCTCGGGGACACAAGAGACCCAGTACTTC	CASLSGTQETQYF
TRBD1	TRBV7-9	.	TRBJ1-6	15	TGTGCCAGCAGGGTAACAGGGGCGGATAATTCACCCCTCCACTTT	CASRVTGADNSPLHF
.	TRBV2	once	TRBJ1-4	13	TGTGCCAGCATGAGGTCGGCTCAGGAAAAACTGTTTTTT	CASMRSAQEKLFF
.	TRBV7-9	once	TRBJ2-6	17	TGTGCCAGCAGCGCTCCGAATGGAAACTCTGGGGCCAACGTCCTGACTTTC	CASSAPNGNSGANVLTF
.	TRBV6-5	.	TRBJ2-5	8	TGTGCCAGCGGGACCCAGTACTTC	CASGTQYF
TRBD1	TRBV29-1	.	TRBJ2-5	16	TGCAGCGCCCCAGGAAGGTACGGGACAGCTCAAGAGACCCAGTACTTC	CSAPGRYGTAQETQYF
TRBD1	TRBV5-1	.	TRBJ1-2	14	TGCGCCAGCAGCCTGGACAGGGGTTCGGATGGCTACACCTTC	CASSLDRGSDGYTF
TRBD1	TRBV6-4	.	TRBJ2-3	14	TGTGCCAGGAGACAGGGGGCTGACACAGATACGCAGTATTTT	CARRQGADTDTQYF
.	TRBV9	.	TRBJ1-1	14	TGTGCCAGCAGCGTCCCTCCGGTTCCCACTGAAGCTTTCTTT	CASSVPPVPTEAFF
TRBD2	TRBV5-1	.	TRBJ2-3	16	TGCGCCAGCAGCTCCCGGGTAGCGGGGGCCACAGATACGCAGTATTTT	CASSSRVAGATDTQYF
.	TRBV28	.	TRBJ2-2	14	TGTGCCAGCAGACCCCCCCCCAACACCGGGGAGCTGTTTTTT	CASRPPPNTGELFF
.	TRBV7-2	.	TRBJ1-4	12	TGTGCCAGTGCGGCGTATAATGAAAAACTGTTTTTT	CASAAYNEKLFF